This T cell receptor (beta chain) stems from a study of regulatory T cells in long-lasting Graves disease. Construction of the TCR beta libraries employed iRepertoire HTBI primers in conjunction with Arm-PCR of CDR3 regions. TCRdb redid the calling of the multiplex PCR reads with MiXCR, one entry per CDR3 protein. The table has under 300,000 distinct CDR3 sequences, approximately 20% seen once. Noted time point: newly diagnosed GD, antithyroid drugs for less than 3 months. Extracted PBMC RNA gave rise to the TCR library. The CDR3 has 13 amino acids. V lost 2 bases and J 3 bases, leaving 8 bases between the germline ends. Looked up from germline, CDR1 is SGHVS and CDR2 is FQNEAQ. The same sample was also studied in work on T cells in Graves' hyperthyroidism and ophthalmopathy.

The clonotype was recovered from a woman aged 30 to 39 with Graves disease. The chain is built from TRBV7-8 and TRBJ2-7; D is possibly TRBD1 (5 bases). The source material was peripheral blood mononuclear cells (PBMCs), sampled at new diagnosis, from a patient treated with antithyroid drugs. The CDR3 coding sequence is TGTGCCAGCAGCTTACAGGGCCACTACGAGCAGTACTTC. Amino acids: CASSLQGHYEQYF.